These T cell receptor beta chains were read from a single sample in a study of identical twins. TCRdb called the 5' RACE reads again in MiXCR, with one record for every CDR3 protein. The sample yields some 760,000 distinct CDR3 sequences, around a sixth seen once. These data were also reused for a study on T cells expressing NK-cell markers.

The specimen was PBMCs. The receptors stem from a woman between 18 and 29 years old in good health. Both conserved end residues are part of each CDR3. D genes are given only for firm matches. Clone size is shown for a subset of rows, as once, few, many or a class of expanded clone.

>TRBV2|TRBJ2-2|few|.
TGTGCCAGCCTCTCGATCCAGGGGAACACCGGGGAGCTGTTTTTT
CASLSIQGNTGELFF
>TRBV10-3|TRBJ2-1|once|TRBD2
TGTGCCACCCAGCACCTAGCGGGATACTACAATGAGCAGTTCTTC
CATQHLAGYYNEQFF
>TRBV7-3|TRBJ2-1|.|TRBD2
TGTGCCAGCAGCTTAGAGCGGGGGGCCTACAATGAGCAGTTCTTC
CASSLERGAYNEQFF
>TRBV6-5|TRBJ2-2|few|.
TGTGCCAGCAGTTACTCGGTGGCCGGGGAGCTGTTTTTT
CASSYSVAGELFF
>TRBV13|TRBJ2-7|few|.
TGTGCCAGCAGCTTAGGTTTTCGGCAGGAGAGCTACGAGCAGTACTTC
CASSLGFRQESYEQYF
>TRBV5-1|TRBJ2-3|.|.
TGCGCCAGCAGCCAACCAAATCTGGACTCGGATACGCAGTATTTT
CASSQPNLDSDTQYF
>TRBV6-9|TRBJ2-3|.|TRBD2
TGTGCCAGCAGTTATTGGAAGCGGGGGGGCACAGATACGCAGTATTTT
CASSYWKRGGTDTQYF
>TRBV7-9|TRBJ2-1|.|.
TGTGCCAGCAGGCAGGTCGGTAGCTCGCGGCATAATGAGCAGTTCTTC
CASRQVGSSRHNEQFF
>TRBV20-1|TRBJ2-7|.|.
TGCAGTGCGTCGGTCGGGAGTAGTTACGAGCAGTACTTC
CSASVGSSYEQYF
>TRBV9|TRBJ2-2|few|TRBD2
TGTGCCAGCAGCCCCAGCGGGGGGGCTGGCGGTGTCGGGGAGCTGTTTTTT
CASSPSGGAGGVGELFF
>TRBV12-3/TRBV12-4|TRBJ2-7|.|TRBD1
TGTGCCAGCAGTCCAGGGGGCCGCTACGAGCAGTACTTC
CASSPGGRYEQYF
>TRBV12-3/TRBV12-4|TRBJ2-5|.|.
TGTGCCAGCAGCCACGGCGGAGCGAGCGGGTCGGGAGAGACCCAGTACTTC
CASSHGGASGSGETQYF
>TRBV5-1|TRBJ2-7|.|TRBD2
TGCGCCAGCAGCCTTTCGGGAGGAGCGGCGGACGAGCAGTACTTC
CASSLSGGAADEQYF
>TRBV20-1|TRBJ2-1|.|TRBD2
TGCAGTGCTAGAGAAGGGCTGGAGCGGGGGCGATCCCCTGTTTACAATGAGCAGTTCTTC
CSAREGLERGRSPVYNEQFF
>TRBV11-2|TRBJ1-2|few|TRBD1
TGTGCCAGCAGCCGAGACAGGGAGTATGGCTACACCTTC
CASSRDREYGYTF
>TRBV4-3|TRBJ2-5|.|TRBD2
TGCGCCAGCAGCCAAGCCGGCGGGAGATCGGAGACCCAGTACTTC
CASSQAGGRSETQYF
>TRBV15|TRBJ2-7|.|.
TGTGCCACCAGCAGAGGATGGGGGGGCAGGGGCTACGAGCAGTACTTC
CATSRGWGGRGYEQYF